A single sample gave rise to the 22 T cell receptor beta chains below, sequenced in a study of shared T cell receptors in the human thymus. The method was immunoSEQ multiplex PCR; TCRdb's version includes in-frame clones alone and lacks a portion of them. The table shows 700,000 or so clones, with roughly 85% occurring only once. The sample also formed part of further work on human thymus T cells.

Material for sequencing was thymocytes. Every receptor here comes from a girl under three years old with a congenital heart defect.

The chain combines TRBV4-1 with TRBJ1-2, with D possibly matching TRBD1 (6 bases). Germline CDR1 reads MGHRA; CDR2 reads YSYEKL. Deletions cut 0 bases from V and 4 bases from J, with 15 bases between. The CDR3 is 16 amino acids. Here the CDR3 reads CASSQDLWGRVYGYTF. The CDR3 coding sequence is TGCGCCAGCAGCCAAGATTTGTGGGGGCGGGTCTATGGCTACACCTTC.

The J gene is TRBJ2-2, the V gene TRBV19; TRBD1 matches at 11 bases. The CDR3 extends over 20 amino acids. J gave up 5 bases and V 1 base, and 15 bases lay outside the gene matches. Germline V gene data show CDR1 as LNHDA and CDR2 as SQIVND (reference sequence). CDR3 amino acids: CASSIGFRTGGRKRTGELFF. The CDR3 nucleotides read TGTGCCAGTAGTATAGGTTTTAGGACAGGGGGCAGGAAAAGGACCGGGGAGCTGTTTTTT.

The V and J genes are TRBV9 and TRBJ2-6, with D uncertain. V lost 0 bases and J lost 0, with 25 bases in between. The CDR3 runs 22 residues. CDR1 is SGDLS, CDR2 YYNGEE, per germline. The CDR3 region is CASSVATSFTPESRSGANVLTF. The CDR3 DNA sequence: TGTGCCAGCAGCGTAGCTACGAGCTTTACTCCCGAGTCCCGCTCTGGGGCCAACGTCCTGACTTTC.

The chain employs TRBV15 and TRBJ2-2; the D gene is possibly TRBD1 (6 bases). Deletions cut 3 bases from V and 6 bases from J, with 20 bases between. CDR3 length: 17 amino acids. CDR1 LNHNV and CDR2 YYDKDF come from the germline V gene (reference sequence). The CDR3 here is CATSRGATTVTAGELFF. CDR3 DNA sequence: TGTGCCACCAGCAGGGGGGCCACCACGGTGACCGCCGGGGAGCTGTTTTTT.

The chain carries TRBV28 and TRBJ1-2, with D tentatively TRBD1 (5 bases). Germline-derived CDR1 and CDR2 are MDHEN and SYDVKM. V lost 2 bases and J lost 3, with 13 bases in between. This CDR3 comprises 15 residues. CDR3 residues: CASSLPRTPYYGYTF. The CDR3 DNA follows: TGTGCCAGCAGTTTACCCCGGACACCTTACTATGGCTACACCTTC.

The V and J genes are TRBV28 and TRBJ2-7; D is unresolved. V shed 3 bases and J shed 2 bases, with 8 bases lying between them. CDR1 and CDR2 from the germline V gene are MDHEN and SYDVKM. The CDR3 consists of 13 residues. The CDR3 region is CASSFPVTYEQYF. The CDR3 coding sequence is TGTGCCAGCAGTTTCCCAGTCACCTACGAGCAGTACTTC. The full variable domain, its missing parts supplied by reference TRBV28 and TRBJ2-7, is DVKVTQSSRYLVKRTGEKVFLECVQDMDHENMFWYRQDPGLGLRLIYFSYDVKMKEKGDIPEGYSVSREKKERFSLILESASTNQTSMYLCASSFPVTYEQYFGPGTRLTVT.

This chain joins TRBV27 and TRBJ1-5; 7 bases match TRBD1. Germline assignment: CDR1 MNHEY and CDR2 SMNVEV (reference sequence). With 3 bases clipped from V and 4 bases from J, the junction kept 3 bases outside the gene matches. This CDR3 has 14 residues. The CDR3 sequence is CASSFRQGNQPQHF. As DNA, the CDR3 is TGTGCCAGCAGTTTTCGACAGGGTAATCAGCCCCAGCATTTT.

This chain links TRBV6-5 with TRBJ2-2; D might be TRBD1 (5 bases). CDR1 and CDR2 from the germline V gene are MNHEY and SVGAGI. The CDR3 runs to 15 residues. Trimming took 5 bases from V and 4 from J, leaving 14 bases between them. CDR3 in DNA: TGTGCCAGCAGTGGATTAGGGGATTTCACCGGGGAGCTGTTTTTT. Translated: CASSGLGDFTGELFF.

The chain uses TRBV30 and TRBJ2-1, with 11 positions matching TRBD2. The CDR3 consists of 17 residues. Germline CDR1 reads GTSNPN; CDR2 reads SVGIG (reference sequence). V lost 4 bases and J lost 0; bases outside the gene matches: 8. The CDR3 reads CAWIASGGSRSYNEQFF. The CDR3, as DNA: TGTGCCTGGATCGCTAGCGGGGGGTCCCGCTCCTACAATGAGCAGTTCTTC. The whole variable domain, remainder taken from reference TRBV30 and TRBJ2-1, is SQTIHQWPATLVQPVGSPLSLECTVEGTSNPNLYWYRQAAGRGLQLLFYSVGIGQISSEVPQNLSASRPQDRQFILSSKKLLLSDSGFYLCAWIASGGSRSYNEQFFGPGTRLTVL.

This chain uses TRBV5-1 with TRBJ1-1; D is uncertain. Germline assignment: CDR1 SGHRS and CDR2 YFSETQ. Trimming took 2 bases from V and 6 from J, leaving 20 bases between them. The CDR3 is 16 amino acids. The CDR3 nucleotides are TGCGCCAGCAGCTTTTCTCCCTCGAGGGCGGTAGCTGAAGCTTTCTTT. Protein sequence: CASSFSPSRAVAEAFF.

Here the CDR3 DNA reads TGCGCCAGCAGCTTGCCTCCTATACAGGGGATGGAAGGCTACACCTTC. It translates to CASSLPPIQGMEGYTF. This chain uses TRBV5-1 with TRBJ1-2, with 7 bases identical to TRBD1. CDR1 is SGHRS and CDR2 is YFSETQ in the germline V gene. The CDR3 runs to 16 residues. Trimming took 1 base from V and 8 from J; bases not matched to a gene: 14.

The chain combines TRBV5-4 with TRBJ1-1; D is perhaps TRBD1 (6 bases). The CDR3 has 13 amino acids. Germline V gives CDR1 SGHNT, CDR2 YYREEE (reference sequence). The V end lost 4 bases, the J end lost 8 bases, and 15 bases lay between the germline ends. The CDR3 region has the DNA TGTGCCAGCAGCCCTGACAGGCCCAAGGAAGCTTTCTTT. Translating it yields CASSPDRPKEAFF.

The CDR3 sequence is CAWSIYSEISPLHF. CDR3 DNA sequence: TGTGCCTGGAGTATTTACAGTGAAATATCACCCCTCCACTTT. This chain joins TRBV30 and TRBJ1-6; the D is unclear. From germline, CDR1 is GTSNPN and CDR2 SVGIG (reference sequence). The CDR3 is 14 residues long. Trimming took 2 bases from V and 10 from J, leaving 15 bases between them. Supplemented by reference TRBV30 and TRBJ1-6, the full variable domain reads SQTIHQWPATLVQPVGSPLSLECTVEGTSNPNLYWYRQAAGRGLQLLFYSVGIGQISSEVPQNLSASRPQDRQFILSSKKLLLSDSGFYLCAWSIYSEISPLHFGNGTRLTVT.

The gene calls are TRBV9 and TRBJ1-1, with TRBD1 matching over 9 bases. Germline loops: CDR1 SGDLS, CDR2 YYNGEE. V trimming: 3 bases; J trimming: 7 bases; junction bases outside the gene matches: 7. The CDR3 is 14 amino acids. CDR3 region: CASSGRQGEHEAFF. The CDR3 DNA is TGTGCCAGCAGCGGAAGACAGGGGGAGCATGAAGCTTTCTTT.

The V gene is TRBV18, the J gene TRBJ1-1; 11 bases align to TRBD1. Unmatched junction bases numbered 8, after V lost 3 bases and J lost 14 bases. The CDR3 totals 13 residues. Germline CDR1 is KGHSH and CDR2 is LQKENI. This CDR3 reads CASSPLTGQGAFF. The CDR3 DNA is TGTGCCAGCTCACCCCTAACCGGACAGGGGGCGTTCTTT.

The V call is TRBV7-2, the J call TRBJ1-1, with 8 bases fitting TRBD1. The germline gives CDR1 SGHTA, CDR2 FQGNSA. Trimming took 5 bases from V and 4 from J; bases not matched to a gene: 9. There are 15 residues in the CDR3. DNA of the CDR3: TGTGCCAGCAGCCCGCCGTCTACAGGGGGCACTGAAGCTTTCTTT. It translates to CASSPPSTGGTEAFF. Full variable domain (remainder filled in from reference TRBV7-2 and TRBJ1-1): GAGVSQSPSNKVTEKGKDVELRCDPISGHTALYWYRQSLGQGLEFLIYFQGNSAPDKSGLPSDRFSAERTGGSVSTLTIQRTQQEDSAVYLCASSPPSTGGTEAFFGQGTRLTVV.

A few counts support this clone. The V call is TRBV19, the J call TRBJ1-2; 7 bases match TRBD1. The trim removed 6 bases at V and 4 bases at J, leaving 5 bases unmatched. Germline V gives CDR1 LNHDA, CDR2 SQIVND (reference sequence). The CDR3 runs 13 residues. CDR3 sequence: CASSLRGAYGYTF. The CDR3 nucleotides read TGTGCCAGTAGCCTCAGGGGGGCCTATGGCTACACCTTC.

The chain carries TRBV5-1 and TRBJ2-3; 7 bases are a match to TRBD1. The CDR3 totals 17 residues. J lost 2 bases, V lost 2 bases, and 11 bases had no gene match. CDR1 is SGHRS and CDR2 is YFSETQ in the germline V gene. Here the CDR3 DNA reads TGCGCCAGCAGCTTTGCGGACCGGGACAGCTACACAGATACGCAGTATTTT. Its translation: CASSFADRDSYTDTQYF.

This clone is a singleton in its sample. This chain joins TRBV6-5 and TRBJ2-1, with TRBD1 identical over 8 bases. CDR3 size: 13 residues. J lost 4 bases, V lost 7 bases, and 3 bases had no gene match. Per germline, CDR1 MNHEY and CDR2 SVGAGI. This CDR3 is CASIGTGYNEQFF. CDR3 nucleotides: TGTGCCAGCATCGGGACAGGTTACAATGAGCAGTTCTTC.

V usage is TRBV5-1 and J usage is TRBJ2-5; 8 bases map to TRBD2. CDR1 and CDR2 from the germline V gene are SGHRS and YFSETQ. The junction had 15 bases not matched to a gene; V was cut back by 2 bases and J by 9 bases. This CDR3 has 16 amino acids. Here the CDR3 reads CASSFKPGGDRRAQYF. CDR3 nucleotide sequence: TGCGCCAGCAGCTTTAAGCCCGGGGGGGATCGGAGGGCCCAGTACTTC.

This rearrangement joins TRBV5-1 to TRBJ2-5, with no clear D. In germline, CDR1 is SGHRS, CDR2 YFSETQ. CDR3 length: 14 residues. Trimming cost V 0 bases and J 5 bases, with 11 bases left between them. Here the CDR3 reads CASSLVSLEETQYF. The CDR3 DNA reads as TGCGCCAGCAGCTTGGTTTCTCTTGAGGAGACCCAGTACTTC. The full variable domain, with the rest looked up from reference TRBV5-1 and TRBJ2-5, is KAGVTQTPRYLIKTRGQQVTLSCSPISGHRSVSWYQQTPGQGLQFLFEYFSETQRNKGNFPGRFSGRQFSNSRSEMNVSTLELGDSALYLCASSLVSLEETQYFGPGTRLLVL.

This chain joins TRBV30 and TRBJ1-2; TRBD1 agrees at 9 bases. Germline CDR1 is GTSNPN and CDR2 is SVGIG (reference sequence). The CDR3 runs to 14 residues. V lost 4 bases, J lost 8 bases, and 11 bases stayed unmatched. This CDR3 reads CAWTTYRGHLGYTF. In DNA, the CDR3 is TGTGCCTGGACCACTTACAGGGGGCATTTGGGCTACACCTTC.